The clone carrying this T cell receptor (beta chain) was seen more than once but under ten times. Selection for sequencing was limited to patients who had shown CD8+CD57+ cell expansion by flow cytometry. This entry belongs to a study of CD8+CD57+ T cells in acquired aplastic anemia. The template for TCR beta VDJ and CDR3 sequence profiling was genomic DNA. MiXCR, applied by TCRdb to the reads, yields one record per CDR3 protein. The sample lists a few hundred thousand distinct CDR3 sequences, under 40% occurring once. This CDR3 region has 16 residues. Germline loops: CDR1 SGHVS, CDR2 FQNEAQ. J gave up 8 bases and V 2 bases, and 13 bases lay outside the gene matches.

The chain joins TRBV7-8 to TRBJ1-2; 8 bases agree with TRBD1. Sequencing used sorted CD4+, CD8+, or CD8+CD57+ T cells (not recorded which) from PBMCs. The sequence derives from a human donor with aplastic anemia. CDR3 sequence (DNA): TGTGCCAGCAGCTTAAGGGCAGGGGGCGATTTGAAAGGCTACACCTTC. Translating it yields CASSLRAGGDLKGYTF.